The rows below give T cell receptor beta chains drawn from one sample of a study of T cell responses to AZD1222 COVID-19 vaccine. Assay: immunoSEQ multiplex PCR; the TCRdb copy retains only in-frame clones and omits some. The repertoire holds fewer than 110,000 clones, with approximately 87% as singletons. The sequencing here drew on peripheral blood, taken 28 days after the second AZD1222 dose. All receptors derive from an adult who received the AZD1222 COVID-19 vaccine. Each CDR3 is given without its conserved first and last residue. Each record gives: V gene, J gene, clone size, CDR3 protein. The size field is filled for only some rows; it gives once, few, many or a size class.

TRBV6-6,TRBJ1-2,.,ASSYSTTGGYT
TRBV4-2,TRBJ1-2,.,ASSQETGVRYGYT
TRBV6-4,TRBJ2-1,.,ASSPRRIAGGPSSYNEQF
TRBV19,TRBJ2-5,.,ASSRGRGETQY
TRBV4-1,TRBJ2-3,.,ASSGRAGTDTQY
TRBV30,TRBJ2-7,.,ASGREASYEQY
TRBV7-7,TRBJ2-1,.,ASSQGVAPGSYNEQF
TRBV7-3,TRBJ1-2,.,ASSLLGAPKDGYT
TRBV6-2/TRBV6-3,TRBJ1-1,.,ASSHQGYTEAF
TRBV27,TRBJ2-5,.,ASRRAGTAGMSQY
TRBV7-3,TRBJ2-2,.,ASSPGVSGELF
TRBV28,TRBJ1-5,few,ASSGRGQGDQPQH
TRBV28,TRBJ2-5,.,ASSAIREAQY
TRBV19,TRBJ1-5,.,ASSFGQGFKQPQH
TRBV7-2,TRBJ2-5,.,ASSLTLAGPPLVTRTQY
TRBV7-8,TRBJ1-2,.,ASSLDSAGQGAGYT
TRBV5-6,TRBJ1-3,.,ASSLWQTLNTIY
TRBV5-4,TRBJ2-1,few,ASSFSRGPNEQF
TRBV30,TRBJ2-1,once,AWRRLAGGSSYNEQF
TRBV19,TRBJ2-7,.,ACSYEQY
TRBV7-2,TRBJ2-6,.,ASNWGASKSGANVLT
TRBV20-1,TRBJ1-1,once,SAGNPKEAF
TRBV9,TRBJ2-1,once,ASSSRLGEQF
TRBV18,TRBJ2-6,.,ASSPLNRQGAHSGANVLT
TRBV7-9,TRBJ2-1,.,ASSLTAGQDNEQF
TRBV9,TRBJ2-2,few,ASSVDGNTGELF
TRBV3-1/TRBV3-2,TRBJ1-1,.,ASSLTTGASTEAF
TRBV27,TRBJ2-7,.,ASSLRGTSASEQY
TRBV2,TRBJ2-7,once,ASSEWYKPYEQY
TRBV5-6,TRBJ2-7,.,ASSLGRLAGYEQY
TRBV27,TRBJ2-1,.,ASSFGGRGEQF
TRBV28,TRBJ1-2,.,ASRETGLNGYT
TRBV7-3,TRBJ1-1,.,ASSHAGTEAF
TRBV9,TRBJ2-7,once,ASSSQGGGEQY
TRBV5-4,TRBJ2-5,.,ASSLGQGSKETQY
TRBV11-2,TRBJ2-5,.,ASSLAAQETQY
TRBV7-3,TRBJ2-1,.,ASSFRTSGRGAQF
TRBV5-5,TRBJ2-5,.,ASSLVGSEETQY
TRBV5-4,TRBJ1-4,.,ASSPGERVEKLF
TRBV19,TRBJ2-7,.,ASSIGTGEFYEQY
TRBV12-3/TRBV12-4,TRBJ2-7,.,ASSIGTVYEEY
TRBV7-2,TRBJ1-1,.,ASSLASGTEAF
TRBV2,TRBJ1-6,.,ASSQHSDSPLH
TRBV5-1,TRBJ2-1,.,ASSLPGQINEQF
TRBV7-2,TRBJ2-2,.,ASSHVDTGELF
TRBV29-1,TRBJ1-3,.,SVGQDRNGNTIY